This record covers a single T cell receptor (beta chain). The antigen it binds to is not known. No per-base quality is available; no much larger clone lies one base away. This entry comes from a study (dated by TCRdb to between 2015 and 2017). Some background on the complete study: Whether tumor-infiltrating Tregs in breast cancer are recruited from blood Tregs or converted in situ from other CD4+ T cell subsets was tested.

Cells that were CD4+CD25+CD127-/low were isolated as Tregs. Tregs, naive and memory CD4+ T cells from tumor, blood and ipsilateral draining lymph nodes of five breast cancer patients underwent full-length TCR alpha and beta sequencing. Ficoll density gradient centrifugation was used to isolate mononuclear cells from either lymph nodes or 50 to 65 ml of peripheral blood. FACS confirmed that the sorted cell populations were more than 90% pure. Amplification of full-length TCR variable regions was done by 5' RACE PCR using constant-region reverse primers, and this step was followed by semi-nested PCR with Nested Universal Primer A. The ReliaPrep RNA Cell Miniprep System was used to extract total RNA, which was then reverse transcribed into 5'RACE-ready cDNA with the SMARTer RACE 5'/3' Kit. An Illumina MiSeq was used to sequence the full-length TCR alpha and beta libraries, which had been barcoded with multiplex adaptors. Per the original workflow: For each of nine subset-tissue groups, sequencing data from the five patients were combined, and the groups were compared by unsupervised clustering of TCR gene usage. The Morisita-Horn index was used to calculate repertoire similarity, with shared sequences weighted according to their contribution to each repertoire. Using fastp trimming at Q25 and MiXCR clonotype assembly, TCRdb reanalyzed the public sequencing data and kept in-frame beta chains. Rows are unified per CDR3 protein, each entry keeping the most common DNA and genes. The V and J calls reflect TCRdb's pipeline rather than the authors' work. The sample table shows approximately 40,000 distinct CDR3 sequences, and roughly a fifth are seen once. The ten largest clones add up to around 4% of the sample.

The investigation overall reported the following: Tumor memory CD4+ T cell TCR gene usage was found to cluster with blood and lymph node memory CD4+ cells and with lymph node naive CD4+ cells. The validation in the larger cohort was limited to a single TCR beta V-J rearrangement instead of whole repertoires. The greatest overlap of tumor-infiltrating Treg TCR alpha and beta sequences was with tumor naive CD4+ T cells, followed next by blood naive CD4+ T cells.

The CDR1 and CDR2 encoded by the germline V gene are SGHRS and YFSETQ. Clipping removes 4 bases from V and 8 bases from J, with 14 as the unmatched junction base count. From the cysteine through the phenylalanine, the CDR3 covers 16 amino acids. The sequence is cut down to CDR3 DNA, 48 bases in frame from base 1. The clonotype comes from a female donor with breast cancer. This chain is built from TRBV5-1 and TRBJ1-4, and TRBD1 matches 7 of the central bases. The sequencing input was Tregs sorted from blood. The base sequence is TGCGCCAGCAGCGTGACCCTGGGCAGGGGGGCCGAAAAACTGTTTTTT. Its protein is CASSVTLGRGAEKLFF.